This TCR beta chain was identified during a study of T cells in Graves' hyperthyroidism and ophthalmopathy. Notes on the study in general: A 13 V-J model separated ophthalmopathy from stable hyperthyroidism. The model predicted ophthalmopathy a median around six months before onset.

Hyperthyroidism of Graves' type that showed no ophthalmopathy progression within 18 months was stable. This clonotype has just a few counts. Its antigen is unknown. RNA transcripts gave rise to amplified TCR beta CDR3 regions. First-round RT-PCR targeting the TCR CDR3 was performed with the HTBI primer set. TCRdb processed the multiplex PCR reads anew with MiXCR; each CDR3 protein has one entry. The sample records fewer than 650,000 distinct CDR3 sequences, around 15% being singletons. V dropped 6 bases and J dropped 4; count of bases not matched to a gene: 5. There are 14 residues in the CDR3. Germline assignment: CDR1 DFQATT and CDR2 SNEGSKA (reference sequence).

The source of this sequence is a woman aged 40 to 55 with Graves' hyperthyroidism. Sequenced material: blood. The genes are TRBV20-1 and TRBJ2-1; 11 nucleotides agree with TRBD2. CDR3 nucleotide sequence: TGCAGTGCGTTAGCGGGAGGGTCTTACAATGAGCAGTTCTTC. Residues: CSALAGGSYNEQFF.